The rows below give T cell receptor beta chains drawn from one sample of a study of T cells in Graves' hyperthyroidism and ophthalmopathy. TCRdb independently ran MiXCR on the multiplex PCR reads; one entry per CDR3 protein. The sample carries fewer than 450,000 distinct CDR3 sequences, approximately 18% recorded once. The specimen was blood. Every receptor here comes from a man younger than 35 with Graves' ophthalmopathy. Both conserved end residues are trimmed from each CDR3.

V gene | CDR3 protein
TRBV5-6 | ASSFRGPNEKLF
TRBV7-2 | ASSLATGGPQH
TRBV11-2 | ASSLDPIGQGGTDTQY
TRBV12-3/TRBV12-4 | ASSPVIGGTGELF
TRBV7-9 | ASSLGAGADTQY
TRBV24-1 | ATSDPRTGGSQPQH
TRBV3-1 | ASSQDKGGTGGSYEQY
TRBV3-1 | ASSQARVNTEAF
TRBV27 | ASSLSLDYNEQF
TRBV7-9 | ASSSEDPGQGYYEQY
TRBV6-1 | ASSRDGTMSGQPQH
TRBV12-3/TRBV12-4 | ASSLRTSGTDTQY
TRBV6-2/TRBV6-3 | ASSGTSGGLSTDTQY
TRBV5-6 | ASSYGQGSAEAF
TRBV12-3/TRBV12-4 | ASSFGGGVDEQF
TRBV5-1 | ASSFKGEGYT
TRBV9 | ASSPGGDLSYEQY
TRBV24-1 | ATSDLQVAGGAGDTQY
TRBV7-9 | ASSFEFTEDTEAF
TRBV5-1 | ASTDGLAGGGEQF
TRBV5-1 | ASSLESGFAETQY
TRBV12-3/TRBV12-4 | ASTPGTAYEQY
TRBV7-9 | ASSWTGNEQY
TRBV27 | ASSPDRAGNYGYT
TRBV27 | ASTRQGRSNEKLF
TRBV5-1 | ASTPDRVNTEAF
TRBV7-9 | ASSLPGTAYNEQS
TRBV5-1 | ASTAGTKAPPEQY
TRBV7-9 | ASSRDSSGGLGNEQY
TRBV20-1 | SASPSTDTQY
TRBV20-1 | SARLGTALMNTEAF
TRBV11-2 | ASSLDKGSEQY
TRBV4-2 | ASSQDLPGLAVINTGELF
TRBV20-1 | SARRTGAGNTIY
TRBV15 | ATSRVGWNTEAF
TRBV5-4 | ASSTATSGGHDTQY
TRBV5-5 | ASSSTQGIQETQY
TRBV6-5 | ASSYSQPATHYGYT
TRBV27 | ASSYNRDSGNTIY
TRBV10-3 | AISEPGGGYEQY
TRBV18 | ASSPTGGTVFTEAF
TRBV24-1 | ATSDWDRGLKNPEKLF
TRBV7-6 | ASSLASGTGSYEQY